The entry that follows covers one T cell receptor beta chain sequence. Antigen unknown. The sample belongs to a study of OX40 agonist ivuxolimab in advanced cancers. The overall study: The dose of intravenous ivuxolimab that patients received every 2 weeks ranged from 0.01 to 10 mg/kg. The group had a mean age of about 60 years, ranged from about 20 to 79, and was 82.7% male.

The repertoire was sequenced with immunoSEQ multiplex PCR; TCRdb's copy has only in-frame clones and lacks some. The sample records roughly 70,000 clones, roughly nine tenths being singletons. The study's findings and limits: Low normalized T-cell clonal expansion was also seen in some nonresponders.

Germline lookup yields CDR1 LNHNV and CDR2 YYDKDF (reference sequence). The germline V and J ends were trimmed by 6 bases and 1 base, with 9 bases remaining between them. CDR3 length: 13 residues. The material was CD4+ or CD8+ T cells sorted from blood, obtained in a trial of the OX40 agonist ivuxolimab. The chain couples TRBV15 to TRBJ2-5; no definite D call. The TCR comes from an adult with an advanced solid tumor such as melanoma, head and neck, liver or kidney cancer. The CDR3 region has the DNA TGTGCCACCAGTCGATCCAGCCAAGAGACCCAGTACTTC. This codes for CATSRSSQETQYF. Complete variable domain (other parts from reference TRBV15 and TRBJ2-5): DAMVIQNPRYQVTQFGKPVTLSCSQTLNHNVMYWYQQKSSQAPKLLFHYYDKDFNNEADTPDNFQSRRPNTSFCFLDIRSPGLGDTAMYLCATSRSSQETQYFGPGTRLLVL.